This T cell receptor (beta chain) derives from a study of shared clonotypes between healthy human individuals. Study details: Donor ages ranged 18 to 49 years: a couple of women, a few men.

Germline assignment: CDR1 GTSNPN and CDR2 SVGIG (reference sequence). Trimming took 2 bases from V and 7 from J, leaving 10 bases between them. This CDR3 is 12 amino acids long. General study results and limits: Clonotype sharing across four donors was observed for around 4.8% of naive CD4 clonotypes.

Clones were read by immunoSEQ multiplex PCR, and TCRdb kept only the in-frame ones, dropping some. The sample has millions of clones, 90% to 95% seen once. Concerning this clone: Its antigen is undetermined.

The clonotype comes from a man aged 18 to 30 in good health. This rearrangement joins TRBV30 to TRBJ2-3; no reliable D call. Material: naive CD4+ T cells sorted from blood. The subset is: CD45RA+ positively selected. In DNA, the CDR3 is TGTGCCTGGAGTACCGTGGCAAATACGCAGTATTTT. Protein product: CAWSTVANTQYF.